A selection of T cell receptor beta chains follows, all from one sample in a study of T-cell memory formation after mild COVID-19. Each CDR3 protein is one row after TCRdb ran MiXCR on the 5' RACE reads. The data contain roughly 510,000 distinct CDR3 sequences, around 15% of them singletons. Sequences were obtained from PBMCs or a T cell subset sorted from them (not recorded which). Receptors originate from an adult woman who had mild COVID-19 (a few samples of this study predate the infection). Cell type and time point are not known. The conserved cysteine and the conserved F or W are not part of the CDR3 here. Fields, in order: V gene, J gene, clone size, CDR3 protein. Only part of the rows carry a size: once, few, many, or a class if the clone is expanded.

>TRBV20-1|TRBJ2-1|NA
SAPRTSLVGGEQF
>TRBV7-9|TRBJ1-5|NA
ASSLESQPQH
>TRBV5-1|TRBJ2-1|few
ASSSPRNEQF
>TRBV12-3/TRBV12-4|TRBJ2-5|NA
ASTPPLSGREETQY
>TRBV6-5|TRBJ2-5|few
ASSPPRTPYQETQY
>TRBV7-9|TRBJ1-2|NA
ASSHLPGQGNYGYT
>TRBV12-3/TRBV12-4|TRBJ2-1|few
ASSLLAVGGNEQF
>TRBV6-2/TRBV6-3|TRBJ2-1|few
ASSYIQWGASRNNEQF
>TRBV29-1|TRBJ2-7|few
SVQLAPWYEQY
>TRBV30|TRBJ2-1|few
AWNLLAGGYDEQF
>TRBV20-1|TRBJ1-2|NA
SPWAVAVTNYGYT
>TRBV7-9|TRBJ2-1|NA
ASSFSGTSGSHEQF
>TRBV7-2|TRBJ2-5|NA
ASSRRTGLKVETQY
>TRBV7-9|TRBJ2-7|NA
ASSSGSEGGEQY
>TRBV24-1|TRBJ2-2|few
ATSDFSWELF
>TRBV7-6|TRBJ2-5|few
ASSRTSGGPYDQETQY
>TRBV10-3|TRBJ2-1|NA
AIKGGTSGSLYNEQF
>TRBV14|TRBJ2-5|few
ASSLDRVELRGETQY
>TRBV7-9|TRBJ1-3|few
ASSFHGSGNTIY
>TRBV5-1|TRBJ2-3|few
ASSTGTVITDTQY
>TRBV7-3|TRBJ2-5|many
ASSLSPGVQETQY
>TRBV20-1|TRBJ1-1|NA
SARASGLNTEAF